This T cell receptor (beta chain) was captured by sequencing in a study of post-analysis software for immune sequencing data. Study outcomes and limitations: Patients carried roughly 5 TRBV segments more frequently than controls did, and TRBV5-6, TRBV5-1 and TRBV20-1 were among them. Batch-mates among the samples co-clustered strongly by F measure.

Trimming left V 9 bases short and J 5 bases short, with 20 bases between. In germline, CDR1 is MNHEY, CDR2 SVGEGT. CDR3 length equals 15 residues. This clonotype occurred a few times. As yet, its antigen is unknown. Included in the TCR beta cDNA libraries were unique molecular identifiers. Between roughly 1 and 10 million T cells gave rise to hundreds of thousands of cDNA molecules. One entry per CDR3 protein results from TCRdb running MiXCR on the PCR reads. The sample holds approximately 360,000 distinct CDR3 sequences, roughly 35% seen once. Sequencing was performed on blood. This receptor was identified in a girl aged 5-17 years with multiple sclerosis. The chain joins TRBV6-2 or TRBV6-3 to TRBJ2-1; D is ambiguous. Written as DNA, the CDR3 is TGTGCCAGTTACGACGAAAGACGATTAAACAATGAGCAGTTCTTC. As protein: CASYDERRLNNEQFF.